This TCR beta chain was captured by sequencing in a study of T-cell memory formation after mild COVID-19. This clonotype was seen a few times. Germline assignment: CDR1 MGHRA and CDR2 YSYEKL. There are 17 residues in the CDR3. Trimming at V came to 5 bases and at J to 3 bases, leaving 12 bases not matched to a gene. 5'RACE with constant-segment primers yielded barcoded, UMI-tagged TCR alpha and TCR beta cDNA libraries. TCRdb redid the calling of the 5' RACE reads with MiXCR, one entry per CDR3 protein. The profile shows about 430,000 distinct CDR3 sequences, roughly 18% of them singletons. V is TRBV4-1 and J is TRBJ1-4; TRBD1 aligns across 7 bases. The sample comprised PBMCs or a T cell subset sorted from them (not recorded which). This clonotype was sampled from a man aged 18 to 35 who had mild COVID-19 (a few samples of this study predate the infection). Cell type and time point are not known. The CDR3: CASSETGLGGANEKLFF. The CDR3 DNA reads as TGCGCCAGCAGCGAGACAGGGTTAGGTGGAGCTAATGAAAAACTGTTTTTT.